The rows below give T cell receptor beta chains drawn from one sample of a study of identical twins. TCRdb called the 5' RACE reads again in MiXCR, with one record for every CDR3 protein. The repertoire has around 1.7 million distinct CDR3 sequences, less than 35% of them found once; the top ten carry 0.27%. The sample was cord blood. Receptor source: a newborn girl in good health. CDR3s include the opening cysteine and the closing phenylalanine or tryptophan. D genes are given only for firm matches. Size is omitted from some rows. Given values are once, few, many or a class for expanded clones.

CDR3nt: TGTGCCAGCAGCTTAGACCGGACCGAGAGGGACAATGAGCAGTTCTTC
CDR3aa: CASSLDRTERDNEQFF
j_gene: TRBJ2-1
v_gene: TRBV7-9
abundance: .
d_gene: .

CDR3nt: TGTGCCAGCAGCCAAGGGGTAGCGGGAGGGCCCCCTAGCACAGATACGCAGTATTTT
CDR3aa: CASSQGVAGGPPSTDTQYF
j_gene: TRBJ2-3
v_gene: TRBV4-2
abundance: few
d_gene: TRBD2

CDR3nt: TGTGCCAGCAGCTTTGGGAAGCTAGCGGGACACACAGATACGCAGTATTTT
CDR3aa: CASSFGKLAGHTDTQYF
j_gene: TRBJ2-3
v_gene: TRBV7-2
abundance: few
d_gene: TRBD2

CDR3nt: TGTGCCAGCAGCTCGACTAGGAGAGGCAGCACCGGGGAGCTGTTTTTT
CDR3aa: CASSSTRRGSTGELFF
j_gene: TRBJ2-2
v_gene: TRBV11-2
abundance: .
d_gene: .

CDR3nt: TGCAGTGCTAGAGATCCATTAGCGGGACTAAGCACAGATACGCAGTATTTT
CDR3aa: CSARDPLAGLSTDTQYF
j_gene: TRBJ2-3
v_gene: TRBV20-1
abundance: .
d_gene: TRBD2

CDR3nt: TGCGCCAGCAGCTTGGTTGGCAGGGAAGTTTCACCCCTCCACTTT
CDR3aa: CASSLVGREVSPLHF
j_gene: TRBJ1-6
v_gene: TRBV5-1
abundance: .
d_gene: .

CDR3nt: TGCAGTGTCCAGGGGGCGAACTCCTACAATGAGCAGTTCTTC
CDR3aa: CSVQGANSYNEQFF
j_gene: TRBJ2-1
v_gene: TRBV20-1
abundance: .
d_gene: TRBD1

CDR3nt: TGTGCCAGCAGCTTGCTGTTCGGGACTAACTATGGCTACACCTTC
CDR3aa: CASSLLFGTNYGYTF
j_gene: TRBJ1-2
v_gene: TRBV5-5
abundance: few
d_gene: .

CDR3nt: TGTGCCAGCAGCCCCCTCATGGGGGAGCAGTACTTC
CDR3aa: CASSPLMGEQYF
j_gene: TRBJ2-7
v_gene: TRBV7-2
abundance: few
d_gene: .

CDR3nt: TGTGCCAGCAGCGCCGGGTTTGGGGAAGCTTTCTTT
CDR3aa: CASSAGFGEAFF
j_gene: TRBJ1-1
v_gene: TRBV27
abundance: few
d_gene: .

CDR3nt: TGTGCCACCAGCAGAGGCAAACTAGCGGGAGTTACAGATACGCAGTATTTT
CDR3aa: CATSRGKLAGVTDTQYF
j_gene: TRBJ2-3
v_gene: TRBV15
abundance: .
d_gene: TRBD2

CDR3nt: TGTGCCAGCAGGCTCTACAACGAGCAGTACTTC
CDR3aa: CASRLYNEQYF
j_gene: TRBJ2-7
v_gene: TRBV6-5
abundance: many
d_gene: .

CDR3nt: TGTGCCAGCAGTTTAGCGCAGTGGGAAGGCTACACCTTC
CDR3aa: CASSLAQWEGYTF
j_gene: TRBJ1-2
v_gene: TRBV12-3/TRBV12-4
abundance: few
d_gene: .

CDR3nt: TGCAGTGCTACCCGAAACAGGGGGAGTCGTCTGTATTTT
CDR3aa: CSATRNRGSRLYF
j_gene: TRBJ2-3
v_gene: TRBV20-1
abundance: .
d_gene: TRBD1

CDR3nt: TGCGCCAGCAATTTGTGGGGGTACAATGAGCAGTACTTC
CDR3aa: CASNLWGYNEQYF
j_gene: TRBJ2-7
v_gene: TRBV5-1
abundance: .
d_gene: .

CDR3nt: TGTGCCAGCAGTAGATCTGGGGGGCCTAATGAAAAACTGTTTTTT
CDR3aa: CASSRSGGPNEKLFF
j_gene: TRBJ1-4
v_gene: TRBV6-6
abundance: .
d_gene: .

CDR3nt: TGCGCCAGCAGCTTGGGGGGGACAGTCAGCACAGATACGCAGTATTTT
CDR3aa: CASSLGGTVSTDTQYF
j_gene: TRBJ2-3
v_gene: TRBV5-1
abundance: .
d_gene: TRBD1

CDR3nt: TGTGCCAGCAGTGGAGGCCAGGGAAACTACGAGCAGTACTTC
CDR3aa: CASSGGQGNYEQYF
j_gene: TRBJ2-7
v_gene: TRBV6-1
abundance: few
d_gene: .

CDR3nt: TGCAGTGCTAGACGGGTGGGGCGCGTCCGATCCACTGAAGCTTTCTTT
CDR3aa: CSARRVGRVRSTEAFF
j_gene: TRBJ1-1
v_gene: TRBV20-1
abundance: .
d_gene: .

CDR3nt: TGTGCCAGCAGCTTAGCGGGAGCTCTTGAGCAGTTCTTC
CDR3aa: CASSLAGALEQFF
j_gene: TRBJ2-1
v_gene: TRBV5-6
abundance: .
d_gene: TRBD2

CDR3nt: TGTGCCAGCGGACTAACTAGTGCGGCAGATACGCAGTATTTT
CDR3aa: CASGLTSAADTQYF
j_gene: TRBJ2-3
v_gene: TRBV12-3/TRBV12-4
abundance: .
d_gene: .

CDR3nt: TGTGCCAGCAGCCATTCAATTAGGGACAGACAAGAGACCCAGTACTTC
CDR3aa: CASSHSIRDRQETQYF
j_gene: TRBJ2-5
v_gene: TRBV11-2
abundance: .
d_gene: TRBD1

CDR3nt: TGTGCCAGCAGCCATTTCGGACTAGTGAAAGAGACCCAGTACTTC
CDR3aa: CASSHFGLVKETQYF
j_gene: TRBJ2-5
v_gene: TRBV4-2
abundance: many
d_gene: TRBD2

CDR3nt: TGCAGTGCTAGAGGCGGGAGGGGGAATTCACCCCTCCACTTT
CDR3aa: CSARGGRGNSPLHF
j_gene: TRBJ1-6
v_gene: TRBV20-1
abundance: few
d_gene: .

CDR3nt: TGTGCCAGCAGTGTTCTCTCGGAGGGGTACTATGGCTACACCTTC
CDR3aa: CASSVLSEGYYGYTF
j_gene: TRBJ1-2
v_gene: TRBV6-1
abundance: .
d_gene: .

CDR3nt: TGTGCCAGCAGCCAAGTACACGGCAATGAGCAGTTCTTC
CDR3aa: CASSQVHGNEQFF
j_gene: TRBJ2-1
v_gene: TRBV4-2
abundance: .
d_gene: .

CDR3nt: TGTGCCATCAGTGAGTCGACTAGCACGGCCTTCAATGAGCAGTTCTTC
CDR3aa: CAISESTSTAFNEQFF
j_gene: TRBJ2-1
v_gene: TRBV10-3
abundance: .
d_gene: TRBD2

CDR3nt: TGTGCCAGCAGCTTGGGTGCTAGCGGGGGGGCCGAGACCCAGTACTTC
CDR3aa: CASSLGASGGAETQYF
j_gene: TRBJ2-5
v_gene: TRBV5-5
abundance: .
d_gene: TRBD2

CDR3nt: TGTGCCAGCAGTTTAGCGTCCGGGACAGGGTACCACAATGAGCAGTTCTTC
CDR3aa: CASSLASGTGYHNEQFF
j_gene: TRBJ2-1
v_gene: TRBV12-3/TRBV12-4
abundance: many
d_gene: TRBD1